The clone carrying this TCR beta chain was counted once. Here immunoSEQ multiplex PCR was the method, and the copy in TCRdb shows in-frame clones only, minus some. The data contain 65,000 to 90,000 clones, 70% to 80% of them singletons. This sample was included in a study of blood T cell repertoires in COVID-19. Study context: The analysed material was cDNA or gDNA that came from T cells, B-cell-depleted T cells, or PBMCs.

The CDR3 is made up of 12 amino acids. The V gene lost 6 bases and the J gene lost 3 bases, with 7 bases spanning the gap. The germline V gene has CDR1 MDHEN and CDR2 SYDVKM. This sequence joins TRBV28 and TRBJ2-3; no firm D call. The specimen was peripheral blood. The sequence was obtained from a man between 65 and 85 years old with COVID-19, enrolled during active disease. CDR3 coding DNA: TGTGCCAGCAGCTCCGTGACAGATACGCAGTATTTT. Residues: CASSSVTDTQYF.